The following is a T cell receptor beta chain sequence with its context. TCRdb's copy holds only in-frame clones and misses some; the assay was immunoSEQ multiplex PCR. The profile covers roughly 120,000 clones, with approximately 90% appearing a single time and around 3.5% taken by the ten largest. This sample is part of a study of control samples from healthy donors and cancer patients. The germline CDR1 and CDR2 sequences are SGDLS and YYNGEE. V was clipped by 4 bases and J by 1 base, with 8 bases between them. The CDR3 consists of 13 residues. Sample: PBMCs. V and J are TRBV9 and TRBJ2-5; either TRBD1 or TRBD2 may fit D (5 bases each). The TCR was taken from a woman in her sixties or seventies with lung cancer. CDR3 coding DNA: TGTGCCAGCAGCCAAGGGACCCAAGAGACCCAGTACTTC. Its protein is CASSQGTQETQYF.